The present entry profiles one T cell receptor (beta chain) with its context. The source of the sample is a study of blood T cell repertoires in COVID-19. Study summary: From the United States, Italy and Spain came samples of acute and convalescent COVID-19. T cells, B-cell-depleted T cells, or PBMCs provided the cDNA or gDNA that served as material.

As originally analysed: Reference gene primers were amplified, and this amplification served to estimate nucleated cell counts. The table came from immunoSEQ multiplex PCR; TCRdb's copy has only in-frame clones and leaves some out. V and J calls and clone size follow that table, whereas D and trimming were derived from the DNA. Of about 150,000 clones in the sample, about 80% were seen once. The sample consisted of peripheral blood. The receptor's source is a man aged 50-60 years with acute or convalescent COVID-19.

CDR3 protein: CASSVAGGANVLTF. The CDR3, as DNA: TGTGCCAGCAGCGTAGCCGGGGGGGCCAACGTCCTGACTTTC. This sequence joins TRBV9 and TRBJ2-6; no definite D call. Trimming left V 0 bases short and J 4 bases short, with 5 bases between. CDR1 SGDLS and CDR2 YYNGEE come from the germline V gene. The CDR3 runs to 14 residues.